This TCR beta chain was recovered during a study of blood T cell repertoires in COVID-19. Per the germline V gene, CDR1 is SGHTA and CDR2 is FQGNSA. The CDR3 has 14 amino acids. V lost 2 bases and J lost 3, with 10 bases in between. Data came from immunoSEQ multiplex PCR; TCRdb stores just in-frame clones and leaves some out. Among hundreds of thousands of clones listed, just over 85% were seen once. The chain has TRBV7-2 and TRBJ1-2; a possible D gene is TRBD1 (5 bases). This TCR came from a man in his forties or fifties who had recovered from COVID-19. The sample consisted of PBMCs or T cells enriched from blood (not recorded which). CDR3 amino acids: CASSLIWGDYGYTF. CDR3 bases: TGTGCCAGCAGCTTAATCTGGGGCGACTATGGCTACACCTTC.